Each of the 10 T cell receptor beta chains below was sequenced from the same sample in a study of blood T cell repertoires in COVID-19. Sequencing used immunoSEQ multiplex PCR; TCRdb keeps in-frame clones, though not all of them. This sample has 310,000 or so clones, with around 90% found just once. The source material was peripheral blood. These receptors originate from a man in his thirties or forties with COVID-19, enrolled during active disease.

This chain joins TRBV25-1 and TRBJ2-7, with D unresolved. This CDR3 spans 11 amino acids. Germline assignment: CDR1 MGHDK and CDR2 SYGVNS. V lost 4 bases, J lost 3 bases, and 4 bases lay in between. CDR3 region: CASSGSYEQYF. CDR3 nucleotides: TGTGCCAGCAGTGGGAGCTACGAGCAGTACTTC.

This chain's CDR3 is CASSYFGRSPLSSYNSPLHF. The DNA of the CDR3 is TGTGCCAGCAGTTACTTCGGCAGGTCCCCGTTGAGCTCCTATAATTCACCCCTCCACTTT. The chain uses TRBV6-2 or TRBV6-3 and TRBJ1-6; D remains ambiguous. V dropped 1 base and J dropped 0 bases, with 19 bases sitting between them. Germline CDR1 is MNHEY and CDR2 is SVGEGT. The CDR3 is 20 amino acids.

The rearrangement uses TRBV5-5 and TRBJ1-1; D is unresolved. Trimming removed 2 bases from V and 1 base from J, with 9 bases in between. Germline V lookup: CDR1 SGHKS, CDR2 YYEKEE (reference sequence). The CDR3 is 14 amino acids. CDR3 in amino acids: CASSFGPPNTEAFF. DNA of the CDR3: TGTGCCAGCAGCTTTGGGCCACCGAACACTGAAGCTTTCTTT.

The chain uses TRBV24-1 and TRBJ2-7, with 8 bases identical to TRBD1. Germline loops: CDR1 KGHDR, CDR2 SFDVKD. This CDR3 has 16 amino acids. V lost 4 bases and J lost 5; bases outside the gene matches: 12. This chain's CDR3 is CATSDTGTGTRHEQYF. The CDR3 coding sequence is TGTGCCACCAGTGACACGGGGACAGGCACTCGGCACGAGCAGTACTTC.

The chain recombines TRBV7-3 with TRBJ1-1; 7 bases align to TRBD1. With V trimmed by 5 bases and J by 4 bases, 4 bases remained unmatched. The germline CDR1 and CDR2 sequences are SGHTA and FQGTGA. This CDR3 is built from 13 residues. CDR3 in DNA: TGTGCCAGCAGCCAACAGGGGAGCACTGAAGCTTTCTTT. Protein: CASSQQGSTEAFF.

CDR3 region: CASSSVMGQRTYGYTF. The CDR3 DNA follows: TGTGCCAGCAGCTCTGTAATGGGACAGAGGACCTATGGCTACACCTTC. The chain carries TRBV7-2 and TRBJ1-2, with TRBD1 matching 7 bases. The CDR3 is 16 residues long. Germline V gene sequence: CDR1 SGHTA, CDR2 FQGNSA. The J segment lost 4 bases and the V segment lost 4 bases, leaving 12 bases of the junction unmatched.

This clone was observed a single time. The chain joins TRBV3-1 (or the pseudogene TRBV3-2) to TRBJ2-1, with 8 bases matching TRBD2. The CDR3 consists of 14 residues. Trimming removed 5 bases from V and 9 bases from J; junction bases left unmatched: 9. From germline, CDR1 is LGHDT and CDR2 YNNKEL (reference sequence). Written as DNA, the CDR3 is TGTGCCAGCAGCTCCCGGGGGGGGGAGAGTGAGCAGTTCTTC. It specifies CASSSRGGESEQFF.

The V and J genes are TRBV27 and TRBJ1-4; 8 positions match TRBD1. CDR1 MNHEY and CDR2 SMNVEV come from the germline V gene (reference sequence). The length of the CDR3 is 15 residues. Trimming removed 7 bases from V and 6 bases from J; junction bases left unmatched: 10. The CDR3 loop is CASTPAGGGYEKLFF. As DNA, the CDR3 is TGTGCCAGCACCCCGGCAGGGGGCGGTTATGAAAAACTGTTTTTT.

The V and J genes are TRBV27 and TRBJ2-2; 8 bases are shared with TRBD1. Trimming cost V 2 bases and J 1 base; bases outside gene matches: 6. Germline CDR1 reads MNHEY; CDR2 reads SMNVEV (reference sequence). CDR3 size: 17 residues. The CDR3 region has the DNA TGTGCCAGCAGTTTAGCAGGGGGCGGCGGGAACACCGGGGAGCTGTTTTTT. Protein product: CASSLAGGGGNTGELFF.

V is TRBV6-5 and J is TRBJ2-2, with a tentative D call TRBD2 (6 bases). In germline, CDR1 is MNHEY, CDR2 SVGAGI. This CDR3 contains 14 residues. Trimming cost V 7 bases and J 4 bases, with 13 bases left between them. The CDR3 DNA follows: TGTGCCAGCATAGGCCGGGGGTCCACCGGGGAGCTGTTTTTT. This gives the protein CASIGRGSTGELFF.